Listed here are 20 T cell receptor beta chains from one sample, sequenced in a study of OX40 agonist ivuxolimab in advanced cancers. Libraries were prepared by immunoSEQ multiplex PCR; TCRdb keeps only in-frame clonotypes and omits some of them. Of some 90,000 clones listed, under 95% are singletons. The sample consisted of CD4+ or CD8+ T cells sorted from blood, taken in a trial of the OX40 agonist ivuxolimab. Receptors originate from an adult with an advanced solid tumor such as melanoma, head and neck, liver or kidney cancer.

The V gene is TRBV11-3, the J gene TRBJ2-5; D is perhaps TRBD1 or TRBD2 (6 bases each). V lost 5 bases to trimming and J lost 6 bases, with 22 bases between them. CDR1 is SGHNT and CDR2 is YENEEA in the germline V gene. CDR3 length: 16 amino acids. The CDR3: CASSGGPGEQDQTQYF. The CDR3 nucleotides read TGTGCCAGCAGCGGAGGGCCAGGGGAACAAGATCAGACCCAGTACTTC. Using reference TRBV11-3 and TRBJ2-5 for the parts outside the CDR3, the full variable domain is EAGVVQSPRYKIIEKKQPVAFWCNPISGHNTLYWYLQNLGQGPELLIRYENEEAVDDSQLPKDRFSAERLKGVDSTLKIQPAELGDSAVYLCASSGGPGEQDQTQYFGPGTRLLVL.

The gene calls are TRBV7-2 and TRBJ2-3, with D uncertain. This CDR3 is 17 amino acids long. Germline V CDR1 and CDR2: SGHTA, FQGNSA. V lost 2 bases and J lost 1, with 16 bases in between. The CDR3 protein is CASSLTSLFPRTDTQYF. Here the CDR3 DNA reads TGTGCCAGCAGCTTAACGTCGCTTTTTCCTCGCACAGATACGCAGTATTTT.

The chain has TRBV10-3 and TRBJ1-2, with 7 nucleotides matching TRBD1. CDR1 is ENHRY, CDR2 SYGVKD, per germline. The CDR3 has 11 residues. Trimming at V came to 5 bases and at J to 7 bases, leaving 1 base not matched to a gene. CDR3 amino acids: CAISPGGGYTF. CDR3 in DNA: TGTGCCATCAGTCCAGGGGGTGGCTACACCTTC.

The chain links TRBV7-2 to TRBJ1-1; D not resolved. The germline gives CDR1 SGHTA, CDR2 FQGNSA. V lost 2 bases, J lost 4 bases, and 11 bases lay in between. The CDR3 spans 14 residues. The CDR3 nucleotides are TGTGCCAGCAGCTTAATGGACTGGTCCACTGAAGCTTTCTTT. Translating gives CASSLMDWSTEAFF.

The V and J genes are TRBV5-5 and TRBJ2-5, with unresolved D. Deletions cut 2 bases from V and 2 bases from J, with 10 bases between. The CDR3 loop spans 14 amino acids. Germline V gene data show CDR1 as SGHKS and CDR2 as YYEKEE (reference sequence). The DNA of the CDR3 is TGTGCCAGCAGCTTTCAGGCAGGACAAGAGACCCAGTACTTC. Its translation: CASSFQAGQETQYF.

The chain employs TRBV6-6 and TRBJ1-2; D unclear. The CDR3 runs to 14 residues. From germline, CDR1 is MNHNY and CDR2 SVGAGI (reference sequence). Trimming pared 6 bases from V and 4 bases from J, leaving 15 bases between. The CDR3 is CASRPNGGSYGYTF. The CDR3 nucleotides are TGTGCCAGCAGACCCAATGGAGGGAGCTATGGCTACACCTTC.

Here the CDR3 reads CASSVGGQSETQYF. The DNA of the CDR3 is TGTGCCAGCAGCGTAGGGGGACAGTCAGAGACCCAGTACTTC. The rearrangement joins TRBV9 to TRBJ2-5; 7 bases map to TRBD1. From germline, CDR1 is SGDLS and CDR2 YYNGEE. The CDR3 is made up of 14 amino acids. V shed 0 bases and J 4 bases; nucleotides not matched to a gene: 3.

The CDR3 DNA follows: TGTGCCAGCTCACGCACAGGGGGCCCCTACGGAGAGACCCAGTACTTC. Protein sequence: CASSRTGGPYGETQYF. The rearrangement links TRBV18 to TRBJ2-5; 9 bases match TRBD1. The CDR3 loop spans 16 amino acids. The germline V gene has CDR1 KGHSH and CDR2 LQKENI. Trimming cost V 4 bases and J 4 bases; bases outside gene matches: 10.

The CDR3 nucleotides are TGCGCCAGCAGCCAAGATCGCGGGGGAAACTACGAGCAGTACTTC. It yields the protein CASSQDRGGNYEQYF. The V and J genes are TRBV4-3 and TRBJ2-7; 7 bases agree with TRBD2. Trimming at V came to 0 bases and at J to 3 bases, leaving 5 bases not matched to a gene. Germline CDR1 is LGHNA and CDR2 is YSLEER. CDR3 size: 15 residues.

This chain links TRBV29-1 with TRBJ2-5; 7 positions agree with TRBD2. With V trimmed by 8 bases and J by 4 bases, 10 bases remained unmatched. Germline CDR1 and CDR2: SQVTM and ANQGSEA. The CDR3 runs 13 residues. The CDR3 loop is CSHSGRPVETQYF. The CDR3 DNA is TGCAGCCATTCCGGGAGGCCCGTAGAGACCCAGTACTTC.

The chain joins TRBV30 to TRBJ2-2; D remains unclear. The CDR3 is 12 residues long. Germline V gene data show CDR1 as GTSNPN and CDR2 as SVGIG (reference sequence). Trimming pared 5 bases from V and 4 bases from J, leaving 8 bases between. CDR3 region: CAWVGPTGELFF. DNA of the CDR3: TGTGCCTGGGTTGGACCCACCGGGGAGCTGTTTTTT. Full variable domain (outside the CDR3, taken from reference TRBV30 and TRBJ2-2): SQTIHQWPATLVQPVGSPLSLECTVEGTSNPNLYWYRQAAGRGLQLLFYSVGIGQISSEVPQNLSASRPQDRQFILSSKKLLLSDSGFYLCAWVGPTGELFFGEGSRLTVL.

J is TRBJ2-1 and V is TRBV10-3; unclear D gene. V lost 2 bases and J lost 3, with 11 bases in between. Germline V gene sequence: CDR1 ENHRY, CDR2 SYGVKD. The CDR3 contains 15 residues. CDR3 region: CAISEPGYGYNEQFF. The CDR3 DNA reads TGTGCCATCAGTGAGCCCGGGTATGGCTACAATGAGCAGTTCTTC.

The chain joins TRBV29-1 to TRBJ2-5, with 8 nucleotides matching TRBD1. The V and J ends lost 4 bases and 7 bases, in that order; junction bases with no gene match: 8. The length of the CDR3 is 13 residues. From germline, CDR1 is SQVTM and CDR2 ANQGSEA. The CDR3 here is CSVGPGGVGTQYF. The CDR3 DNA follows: TGCAGCGTTGGCCCAGGGGGCGTCGGGACCCAGTACTTC. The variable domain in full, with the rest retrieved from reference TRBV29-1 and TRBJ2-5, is SAVISQKPSRDICQRGTSLTIQCQVDSQVTMMFWYRQQPGQSLTLIATANQGSEATYESGFVIDKFPISRPNLTFSTLTVSNMSPEDSSIYLCSVGPGGVGTQYFGPGTRLLVL.

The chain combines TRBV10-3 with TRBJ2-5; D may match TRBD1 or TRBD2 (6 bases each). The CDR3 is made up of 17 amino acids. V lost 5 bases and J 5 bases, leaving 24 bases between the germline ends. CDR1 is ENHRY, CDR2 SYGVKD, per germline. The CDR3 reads CAISPSGPNRAGETQYF. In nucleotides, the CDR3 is TGTGCCATCAGTCCCTCAGGCCCCAACAGGGCGGGGGAGACCCAGTACTTC.

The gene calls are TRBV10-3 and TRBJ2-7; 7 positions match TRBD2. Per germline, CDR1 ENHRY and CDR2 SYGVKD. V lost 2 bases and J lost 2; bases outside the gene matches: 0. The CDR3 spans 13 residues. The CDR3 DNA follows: TGTGCCATCAGTGAGCGGGAGGCCTACGAGCAGTACTTC. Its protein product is CAISEREAYEQYF.

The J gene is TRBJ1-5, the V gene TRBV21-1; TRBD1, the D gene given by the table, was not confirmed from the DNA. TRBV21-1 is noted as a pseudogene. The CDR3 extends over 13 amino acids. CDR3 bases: TGTGCCAGCAGCACAGGTACAGGTCAGCCCCAGCATTTT. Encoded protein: CASSTGTGQPQHF.

CDR3 loop: CASSERGSTDTQYF. Written as DNA, the CDR3 is TGTGCCAGCAGTGAGCGGGGCAGCACAGATACGCAGTATTTT. The gene calls are TRBV4-2 and TRBJ2-3; 7 bases are shared with TRBD2. Trimming cost V 6 bases and J 0 bases; bases outside gene matches: 3. Germline V gene data show CDR1 as LGHNA and CDR2 as YNFKEQ. This CDR3 contains 14 residues.

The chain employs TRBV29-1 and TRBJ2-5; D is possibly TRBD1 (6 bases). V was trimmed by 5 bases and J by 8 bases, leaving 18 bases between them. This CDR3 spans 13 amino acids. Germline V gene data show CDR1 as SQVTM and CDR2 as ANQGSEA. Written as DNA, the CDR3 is TGCAGCGTTTCCGAGGTGCAGGGGCGAACCCAGTACTTC. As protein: CSVSEVQGRTQYF.

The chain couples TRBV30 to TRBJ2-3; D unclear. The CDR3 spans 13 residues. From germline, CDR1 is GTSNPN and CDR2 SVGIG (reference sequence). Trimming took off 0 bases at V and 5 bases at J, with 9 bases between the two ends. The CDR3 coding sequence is TGTGCCTGGAGTGTACGAGAGCTAGATACGCAGTATTTT. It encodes CAWSVRELDTQYF. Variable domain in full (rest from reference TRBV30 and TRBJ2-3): SQTIHQWPATLVQPVGSPLSLECTVEGTSNPNLYWYRQAAGRGLQLLFYSVGIGQISSEVPQNLSASRPQDRQFILSSKKLLLSDSGFYLCAWSVRELDTQYFGPGTRLTVL.

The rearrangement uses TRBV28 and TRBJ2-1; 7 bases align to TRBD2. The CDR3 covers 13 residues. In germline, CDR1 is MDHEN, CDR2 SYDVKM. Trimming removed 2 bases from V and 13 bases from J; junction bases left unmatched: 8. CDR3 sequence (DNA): TGTGCCAGCAGTTTAAGGGCGGGAGTGAATCAGTTCTTC. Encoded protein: CASSLRAGVNQFF.